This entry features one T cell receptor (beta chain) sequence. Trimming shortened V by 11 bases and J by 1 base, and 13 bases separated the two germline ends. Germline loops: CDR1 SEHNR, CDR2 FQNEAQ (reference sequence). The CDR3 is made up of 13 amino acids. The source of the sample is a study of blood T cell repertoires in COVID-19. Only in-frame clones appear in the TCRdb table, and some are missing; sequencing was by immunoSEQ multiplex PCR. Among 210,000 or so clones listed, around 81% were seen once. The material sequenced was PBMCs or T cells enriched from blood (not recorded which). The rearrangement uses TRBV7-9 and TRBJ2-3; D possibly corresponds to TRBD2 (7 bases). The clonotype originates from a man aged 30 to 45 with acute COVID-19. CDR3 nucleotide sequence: TGTGCCGGAACAGGGAGGGGCACAGATACGCAGTATTTT. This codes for CAGTGRGTDTQYF.